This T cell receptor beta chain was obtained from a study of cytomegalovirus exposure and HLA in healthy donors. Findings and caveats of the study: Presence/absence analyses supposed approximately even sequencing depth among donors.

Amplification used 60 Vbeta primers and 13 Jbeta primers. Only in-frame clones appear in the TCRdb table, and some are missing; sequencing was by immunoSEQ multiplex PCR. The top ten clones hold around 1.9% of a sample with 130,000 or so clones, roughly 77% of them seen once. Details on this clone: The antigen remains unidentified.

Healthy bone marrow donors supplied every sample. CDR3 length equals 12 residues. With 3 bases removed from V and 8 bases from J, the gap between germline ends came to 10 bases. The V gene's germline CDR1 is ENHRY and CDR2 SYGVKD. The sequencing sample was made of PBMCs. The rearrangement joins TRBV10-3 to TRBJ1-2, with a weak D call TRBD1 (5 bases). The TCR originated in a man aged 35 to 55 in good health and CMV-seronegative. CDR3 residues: CAISEPGEGYTF. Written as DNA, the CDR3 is TGTGCCATCAGTGAACCGGGGGAGGGCTACACCTTC.